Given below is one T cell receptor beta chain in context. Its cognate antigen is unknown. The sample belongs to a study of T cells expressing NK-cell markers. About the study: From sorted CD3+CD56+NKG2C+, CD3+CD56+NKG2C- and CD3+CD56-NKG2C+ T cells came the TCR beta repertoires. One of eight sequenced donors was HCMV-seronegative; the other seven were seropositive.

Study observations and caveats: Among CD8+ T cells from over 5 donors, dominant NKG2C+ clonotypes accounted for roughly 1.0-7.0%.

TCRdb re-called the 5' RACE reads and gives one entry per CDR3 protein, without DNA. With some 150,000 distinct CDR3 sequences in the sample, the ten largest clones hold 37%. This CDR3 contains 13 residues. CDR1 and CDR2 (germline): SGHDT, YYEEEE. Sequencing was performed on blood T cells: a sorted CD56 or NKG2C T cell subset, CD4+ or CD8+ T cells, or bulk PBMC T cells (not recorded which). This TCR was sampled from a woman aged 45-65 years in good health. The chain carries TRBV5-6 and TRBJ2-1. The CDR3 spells CASSTDTPSEQFF.